This T cell receptor beta chain was identified in a study of blood T cell repertoires in COVID-19. For the study at large: Samples came from the United States, Italy and Spain, spanning acute and convalescent COVID-19.

The protocol was immunoSEQ multiplex PCR, while the TCRdb copy is restricted to in-frame clones and leaves out a portion. The sample shows about 200,000 clones, approximately 91% of them seen only once. CDR3 length: 15 residues. V was clipped by 5 bases and J by 5 bases; unmatched bases: 4. Per germline, CDR1 SGHAT and CDR2 FQNNGV. Sequenced material: peripheral blood. This receptor was obtained from a man between 18 and 29 years old with active or convalescent COVID-19. V and J are TRBV11-2 and TRBJ2-3; 13 bases agree with TRBD2. The CDR3: CASSLLAGGRDTQYF. The CDR3 DNA follows: TGTGCCAGCAGCCTACTAGCGGGGGGGCGAGATACGCAGTATTTT.